This entry lists 30 T cell receptor beta chains sequenced from one sample in a study of regulatory T cells in long-lasting Graves disease. To make TCR beta libraries, researchers used iRepertoire HTBI primers and Arm-PCR of CDR3 regions. TCRdb reprocessed the multiplex PCR reads with MiXCR, giving one entry per CDR3 protein. The table includes about 450,000 distinct CDR3 sequences, about 15% detected once. Time point described: newly diagnosed GD, antithyroid drugs for less than 3 months. Making the TCR library involved RNA that had been extracted from PBMCs. These data also featured in a second study, about T cells in Graves' hyperthyroidism and ophthalmopathy.

The material was peripheral blood mononuclear cells (PBMCs), obtained at new diagnosis, from a patient treated with antithyroid drugs. The receptors were sampled from a woman between 25 and 40 years old with Graves disease.

This clonotype was counted only a few times. J is TRBJ2-3 and V is TRBV5-1, with TRBD2 matching over 9 bases. CDR1 is SGHRS and CDR2 is YFSETQ in the germline V gene. CDR3 length: 16 amino acids. Losses at the gene ends were 4 bases for V and 6 bases for J; bases not matched to a gene: 12. In DNA, the CDR3 is TGCGCCAGCAGCCGGGCTAGCGGGGTTTTGGTGGATACGCAGTATTTT. This sequence encodes CASSRASGVLVDTQYF.

This rearrangement joins TRBV24-1 to TRBJ2-2; D is undetermined. The V end lost 1 base, the J end lost 7 bases, and 12 bases lay between the germline ends. The germline V gene encodes CDR1 KGHDR and CDR2 SFDVKD. This CDR3 has 15 residues. DNA for the CDR3: TGTGCCACCAGTGATTTCAAGGGTTTCTTCGGGGAGCTGTTTTTT. It translates to CATSDFKGFFGELFF.

This clonotype occurred many times. The chain uses TRBV15 and TRBJ2-5; tentative D call: TRBD2 (5 bases). The CDR3 sequence is 15 residues long. V was trimmed by 5 bases and J by 1 base, leaving 14 bases between them. Germline loops: CDR1 LNHNV, CDR2 YYDKDF (reference sequence). In DNA, the CDR3 is TGTGCCACCAGCCCCGGGGTCCTGACCCAAGAGACCCAGTACTTC. Translation gives CATSPGVLTQETQYF.

This clonotype showed up many times. The rearrangement uses TRBV6-1 and TRBJ1-2, with 8 positions matching TRBD1. Germline V gives CDR1 MNHNS, CDR2 SASEGT. The CDR3 length is 16 residues. The J segment lost 3 bases and the V segment lost 6 bases, leaving 12 bases of the junction unmatched. The CDR3 nucleotides are TGTGCCAGCAGCAATTCAGGGGGCGGATTTGACTATGGCTACACCTTC. It translates to CASSNSGGGFDYGYTF.

This clonotype was found many times. J is TRBJ2-3 and V is TRBV20-1, with D perhaps being TRBD1 or TRBD2 (5 bases each). Trimming shortened V by 4 bases and J by 0 bases, and 8 bases separated the two germline ends. CDR3 size: 13 residues. Germline CDR1 and CDR2: DFQATT and SNEGSKA (reference sequence). CDR3 bases: TGCAGTGCTAAGGGACCTAGCACAGATACGCAGTATTTT. Its translation: CSAKGPSTDTQYF.

In its sample, this clonotype was seen many times. CDR3 in amino acids: CAISAQGADTQYF. For the CDR3, the DNA is TGTGCCATCAGTGCGCAGGGAGCAGATACGCAGTATTTT. V usage is TRBV10-3 and J usage is TRBJ2-3; the D gene could be TRBD1 or TRBD2 (5 bases each). The germline gives CDR1 ENHRY, CDR2 SYGVKD. This CDR3 is built from 13 residues. Trimming cost V 4 bases and J 4 bases, with 9 bases left between them.

This clonotype has at least ten counts. The CDR3: CASSLVLGGTDTQYF. CDR3 DNA sequence: TGTGCCAGCAGCTTAGTTCTGGGTGGAACAGATACGCAGTATTTT. This chain links TRBV11-2 with TRBJ2-3, with D uncertain. Germline V gene data show CDR1 as SGHAT and CDR2 as FQNNGV. The CDR3 spans 15 residues. Trimming took off 1 base at V and 3 bases at J, with 11 bases between the two ends.

The V gene is TRBV28, the J gene TRBJ1-2; perhaps TRBD1 as D (6 bases). The V end was cut by 8 bases, the J end by 3 bases, with 13 bases between. CDR1 MDHEN and CDR2 SYDVKM come from the germline V gene. The CDR3 is made up of 13 amino acids. The CDR3 DNA sequence: TGTGCCAGCCAGGACAGATCCTACTATGGCTACACCTTC. This encodes CASQDRSYYGYTF.

The V gene is TRBV6-2 or TRBV6-3, the J gene TRBJ2-7; D not certain. V dropped 5 bases and J dropped 3 bases, with 8 bases sitting between them. This CDR3 has 12 residues. Germline lookup yields CDR1 MNHEY and CDR2 SVGEGT. The CDR3 DNA follows: TGTGCCAGCAGTCCCCCAAACTACGAGCAGTACTTC. This translates into CASSPPNYEQYF.

Many counts were recorded for this clonotype. This rearrangement joins TRBV11-2 to TRBJ2-1, with 10 bases that match TRBD2. This CDR3 has 17 residues. With 2 bases clipped from V and 6 bases from J, the junction kept 10 bases outside the gene matches. The germline gives CDR1 SGHAT, CDR2 FQNNGV. The CDR3 sequence is CASSLSSGRPLLNEQFF. CDR3 DNA sequence: TGTGCCAGCAGCTTAAGTAGCGGGAGGCCCCTCCTCAATGAGCAGTTCTTC.

This clonotype was seen many times. The rearrangement uses TRBV29-1 and TRBJ2-4; 8 bases map to TRBD1. V shed 4 bases and J 6 bases; nucleotides not matched to a gene: 5. Germline V gives CDR1 SQVTM, CDR2 ANQGSEA. This CDR3 is built from 13 residues. CDR3: CSVADRAGNIQYF. The CDR3 coding sequence is TGCAGCGTTGCGGACAGGGCGGGAAACATTCAGTACTTC.

This clonotype was counted ten times or more. The gene calls are TRBV10-3 and TRBJ2-7; D is perhaps TRBD1 (7 bases). V was pared by 6 bases and J by 7 bases, with 13 bases between. CDR3 length: 12 amino acids. The germline V gene has CDR1 ENHRY and CDR2 SYGVKD. The chain's CDR3 is CAIREGAGEQYF. The CDR3 nucleotides read TGTGCCATCAGGGAGGGGGCAGGGGAGCAGTACTTC.

This clonotype is a singleton in its sample. This chain joins TRBV20-1 and TRBJ2-7, with a weak D call TRBD1 (6 bases). The CDR3 length is 15 residues. Germline V lookup: CDR1 DFQATT, CDR2 SNEGSKA (reference sequence). V was pared by 0 bases and J by 3 bases, with 15 bases between. The CDR3 sequence is CSARDEEQGGYEQYF. CDR3 DNA: TGCAGTGCTAGAGATGAGGAACAGGGTGGCTACGAGCAGTACTTC.

V gene TRBV27 combines with J gene TRBJ2-3; TRBD2 agrees at 8 bases. The CDR3 consists of 21 residues. V shed 4 bases and J 0 bases; nucleotides not matched to a gene: 21. CDR1 and CDR2 (germline): MNHEY, SMNVEV (reference sequence). In DNA, the CDR3 is TGTGCCAGCAGTTCCCCCGGGACTAGGTCACCGGGCGCATTTAGCACAGATACGCAGTATTTT. Amino acids: CASSSPGTRSPGAFSTDTQYF.

This clonotype was observed many times. This chain connects TRBV3-1 to TRBJ2-3; TRBD2 matches 13 bases. Trimming at V came to 4 bases and at J to 4 bases, leaving 8 bases not matched to a gene. Per the germline V gene, CDR1 is LGHDT and CDR2 is YNNKEL (reference sequence). The CDR3 runs 17 residues. For the CDR3, the DNA is TGTGCCAGCAGCCCGGGACTAGCGGGGTCGGGCCCAGATACGCAGTATTTT. It is translated as CASSPGLAGSGPDTQYF.

This clonotype was seen ten or more times. The V gene is TRBV24-1, the J gene TRBJ2-2, with 8 bases that match TRBD1. Germline V gene lookup returns CDR1 KGHDR and CDR2 SFDVKD. The CDR3 runs 17 residues. Trimming cost V 3 bases and J 8 bases; bases outside gene matches: 13. CDR3 residues: CATSDTSGQASRGELFF. The CDR3, as DNA: TGTGCCACCAGTGATACGTCGGGACAGGCCAGTAGGGGGGAGCTGTTTTTT.

This clonotype was detected a few times. J is TRBJ1-1 and V is TRBV7-9; TRBD1 agrees at 12 bases. With V trimmed by 4 bases and J by 0 bases, 3 bases remained unmatched. The CDR3 extends over 16 amino acids. Germline loops: CDR1 SEHNR, CDR2 FQNEAQ (reference sequence). The CDR3 loop is CASSYGTGGLNTEAFF. DNA of the CDR3: TGTGCCAGCAGCTACGGGACAGGGGGCCTGAACACTGAAGCTTTCTTT.

The rearrangement links TRBV20-1 to TRBJ1-6; 7 positions match TRBD1. This CDR3 region has 16 residues. The V segment lost 6 bases and the J segment 0 bases; nucleotides outside the gene matches: 8. Germline V gene data show CDR1 as DFQATT and CDR2 as SNEGSKA (reference sequence). CDR3 nucleotide sequence: TGCAGTGCCGTTGACAGGGTCCTCTCCTATAATTCACCCCTCCACTTT. Translation: CSAVDRVLSYNSPLHF.

This clonotype has just a few counts. The rearrangement links TRBV7-8 to TRBJ2-7; 8 bases are shared with TRBD2. This CDR3 is built from 17 residues. Germline V gene data show CDR1 as SGHVS and CDR2 as FQNEAQ. The V gene end was trimmed by 3 bases and the J gene end by 3 bases; junction bases not matched to a gene: 13. The CDR3 protein is CASSFFGRGDRGYEQYF. Here the CDR3 DNA reads TGTGCCAGCAGCTTTTTCGGGAGGGGTGATAGGGGCTACGAGCAGTACTTC.

The J gene is TRBJ1-2, the V gene TRBV7-2; 7 nucleotides align to TRBD1. Per the germline V gene, CDR1 is SGHTA and CDR2 is FQGNSA. The CDR3 loop spans 13 amino acids. Unmatched junction bases numbered 5, after V lost 6 bases and J lost 4 bases. The CDR3 loop reads CASRFTGAYGYTF. In nucleotides, the CDR3 is TGTGCCAGCAGATTTACAGGGGCCTATGGCTACACCTTC.

The table lists this clonotype with many counts. CDR3 protein: CASSSRGHEQYF. CDR3 bases: TGTGCCAGCAGCTCGAGGGGGCACGAGCAGTACTTC. The chain recombines TRBV11-3 with TRBJ2-7, with 7 positions matching TRBD1. The junction had 2 bases not matched to a gene; V was cut back by 4 bases and J by 5 bases. Germline CDR1 and CDR2: SGHNT and YENEEA. This CDR3 has 12 residues. The full variable domain, its missing parts supplied by reference TRBV11-3 and TRBJ2-7, is EAGVVQSPRYKIIEKKQPVAFWCNPISGHNTLYWYLQNLGQGPELLIRYENEEAVDDSQLPKDRFSAERLKGVDSTLKIQPAELGDSAVYLCASSSRGHEQYFGPGTRLTVT.

Sample share makes this clonotype medium-sized. The chain links TRBV7-9 to TRBJ2-1; the match to TRBD2 covers 8 bases. V trimming: 4 bases; J trimming: 8 bases; junction bases outside the gene matches: 22. This CDR3 has 19 residues. Germline V gene sequence: CDR1 SEHNR, CDR2 FQNEAQ (reference sequence). Here the CDR3 reads CASSSYSDRSWREVDEQFF. DNA of the CDR3: TGTGCCAGCAGCTCATACTCCGACCGGTCTTGGCGGGAGGTCGATGAGCAGTTCTTC.

A few counts support this clonotype. The gene calls are TRBV5-1 and TRBJ1-2; D possibly corresponds to TRBD1 (6 bases). V gave up 2 bases and J gave up 8 bases, with 16 bases separating them. Germline V CDR1 and CDR2: SGHRS, YFSETQ. The CDR3 spans 14 residues. CDR3 sequence reads: CASSLTGRSGGYTF. The CDR3, as DNA: TGCGCCAGCAGCTTAACAGGGAGAAGTGGAGGCTACACCTTC.

At least ten counts were recorded for this clonotype. The CDR3 reads CASSSHTDTQYF. For the CDR3, the DNA is TGTGCCAGCAGTTCACACACAGATACGCAGTATTTT. V and J are TRBV28 and TRBJ2-3; D is ambiguous. The germline V and J ends were trimmed by 4 bases and 2 bases, with 4 bases remaining between them. CDR3 length equals 12 residues. Looked up from germline, CDR1 is MDHEN and CDR2 is SYDVKM.

This clonotype was detected many times. This chain links TRBV18 with TRBJ1-1, with 7 positions matching TRBD1. Germline-derived CDR1 and CDR2 are KGHSH and LQKENI. Germline trimming cut 7 bases from V and 0 bases from J; bases unmatched to any gene: 2. The CDR3 has 13 residues. The CDR3 nucleotides read TGTGCCAGCTACAGGGGATTGAACACTGAAGCTTTCTTT. Its protein product is CASYRGLNTEAFF.

This clonotype was observed at least ten times. CDR3 loop: CASSPGTQPQHF. The CDR3 DNA reads TGTGCCAGCAGCCCTGGAACCCAGCCCCAGCATTTT. The rearrangement joins TRBV7-9 to TRBJ1-5; no firm D call. The CDR3 has 12 amino acids. The germline gives CDR1 SEHNR, CDR2 FQNEAQ (reference sequence). Trimming stripped 5 bases from V and 7 bases from J, with 9 bases between.

The V call is TRBV5-1, the J call TRBJ2-5; D ambiguous. Germline V lookup: CDR1 SGHRS, CDR2 YFSETQ. V lost 4 bases and J 5 bases, leaving 9 bases between the germline ends. The CDR3 runs to 12 residues. This CDR3 is CASSVVGETQYF. In DNA, the CDR3 is TGCGCCAGCAGCGTCGTGGGGGAGACCCAGTACTTC.

A remark on this clonotype: A read error may explain this, as a much larger clone is one base away. The rearrangement joins TRBV6-2 or TRBV6-3 to TRBJ2-4; 9 bases align to TRBD2. Germline assignment: CDR1 MNHEY and CDR2 SVGEGT. There are 14 residues in the CDR3. The CDR3 DNA reads as TGTGTCAGCAGTATAGCGGGAGTGGCGGACATTCAGTACTTC. Encoded protein: CVSSIAGVADIQYF.

This clonotype was seen ten or more times. The chain joins TRBV12-3 or TRBV12-4 to TRBJ2-1, with D possibly TRBD2 on 5 matching bases. V was cut by 5 bases and J by 4 bases, with 15 bases left in between. This CDR3 comprises 15 residues. This chain's CDR3 is CASSPPSEAYNEQFF. The DNA for the CDR3 is TGTGCCAGCAGTCCTCCGTCGGAGGCTTACAATGAGCAGTTCTTC.

This clonotype has at least ten counts. V is TRBV5-1 and J is TRBJ2-3; 9 bases are shared with TRBD1. Trimming removed 4 bases from V and 2 bases from J; junction bases left unmatched: 11. Germline CDR1 and CDR2: SGHRS and YFSETQ. The CDR3 totals 17 residues. The CDR3 DNA reads as TGCGCCAGCAGCAGCAAACCGACAGGGGGATACACAGATACGCAGTATTTT. Its protein product is CASSSKPTGGYTDTQYF.